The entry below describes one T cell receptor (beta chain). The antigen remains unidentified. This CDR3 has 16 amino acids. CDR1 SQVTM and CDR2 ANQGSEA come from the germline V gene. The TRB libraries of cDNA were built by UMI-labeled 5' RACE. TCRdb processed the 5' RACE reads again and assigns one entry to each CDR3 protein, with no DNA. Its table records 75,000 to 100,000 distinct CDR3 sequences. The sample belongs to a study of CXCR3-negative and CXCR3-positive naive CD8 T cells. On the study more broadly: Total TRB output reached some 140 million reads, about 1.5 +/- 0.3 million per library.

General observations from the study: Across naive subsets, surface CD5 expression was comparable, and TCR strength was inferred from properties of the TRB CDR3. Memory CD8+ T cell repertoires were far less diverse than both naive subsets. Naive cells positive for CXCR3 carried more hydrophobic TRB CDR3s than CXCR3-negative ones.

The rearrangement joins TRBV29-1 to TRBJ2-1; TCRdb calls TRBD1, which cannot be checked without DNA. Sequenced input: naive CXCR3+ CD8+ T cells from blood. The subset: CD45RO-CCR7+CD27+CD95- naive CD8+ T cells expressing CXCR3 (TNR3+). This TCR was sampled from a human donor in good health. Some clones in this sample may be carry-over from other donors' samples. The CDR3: CSVEKDRVRSYNEQFF.